The TCR beta chain under discussion was sequenced for a study of radiotherapy plus CTLA-4 blockade in lung cancer. Background on the study: Among all patients, approximately 18% showed objective responses, while roughly 28% had disease control. Study observations and caveats: Per reports, early blood T cell clone dynamics, plus interferon-beta, forecast response most strongly. Clones derived from tumor TCRs expanded in blood after radiotherapy plus ipilimumab.

Those with chemo-refractory metastatic non-small-cell lung cancer were treated with focal radiation combined with CTLA-4 blockade using ipilimumab. Only in-frame clones appear in the TCRdb table, and some are missing; sequencing was by immunoSEQ multiplex PCR. This table has about 80,000 clones, 78% appearing once. Germline lookup yields CDR1 SGHRS and CDR2 YFSETQ. There are 13 residues in the CDR3. This clone was observed a single time. No antigen is known for it. The chain couples TRBV5-1 to TRBJ2-5; D remains unclear. The DNA end lines up better with TRBJ2-7; the J call may be wrong. The source of this sequence is a human donor with non-small cell lung cancer whose response to radiotherapy plus ipilimumab could not be evaluated. Some clones in this sample may be carry-over from other donors' samples. Sequenced here: peripheral blood, sampled from a patient treated with radiotherapy plus ipilimumab. As DNA, the CDR3 is TGCGCCAGCAGCTTGGATCCTCGTCGCGAGCAGTACTTC. Its protein product is CASSLDPRREQYF.